Each of the 9 T cell receptor beta chains below was sequenced from the same sample in a study of cytomegalovirus exposure and HLA in healthy donors. With 60 Vbeta and 13 Jbeta primers, the PCR was carried out. Sequenced by immunoSEQ multiplex PCR; TCRdb stores in-frame clones only, minus some. The data contain more than 100,000 clones, 60% to 80% of them seen just once; the ten biggest clones take up 0.8% to 0.95%. Specimen: PBMCs. The receptors were sampled from a woman between 55 and 75 years old in good health and CMV-seronegative.

This clone was picked up one time. The chain carries TRBV5-5 and TRBJ1-1; tentatively, D is TRBD1 (6 bases). This CDR3 region has 14 residues. V was pared by 5 bases and J by 5 bases, with 16 bases between. In germline, CDR1 is SGHKS, CDR2 YYEKEE (reference sequence). This CDR3 is CASSLGGRNTEAFF. As DNA, the CDR3 is TGTGCCAGCAGTCTGGGGGGGCGGAATACTGAAGCTTTCTTT.

The chain carries TRBV5-4 and TRBJ1-2; D is uncertain. The ends were cut back, 4 bases at V and 8 bases at J, with 21 bases in the middle. The CDR3 is 15 residues long. Germline-derived CDR1 and CDR2 are SGHNT and YYREEE (reference sequence). In DNA form, the CDR3 reads TGTGCCAGCAGCCCCCCTGGAGGCCTCCCTAGAGGCTACACCTTC. Its translation: CASSPPGGLPRGYTF.

This clone was recorded a few times. V is TRBV28 and J is TRBJ2-7, with 9 nucleotides matching TRBD1. The CDR3 extends over 15 amino acids. The V gene's germline CDR1 is MDHEN and CDR2 SYDVKM. V was pared by 1 base and J by 4 bases, with 5 bases of the junction left unmatched. The CDR3 bases are TGTGCCAGCAGTTTATACCGGGACAGGGTGTACGAGCAGTACTTC. Its translation: CASSLYRDRVYEQYF.

The J gene is TRBJ2-3, the V gene TRBV6-1, with D tentatively TRBD2 (6 bases). The germline CDR1 and CDR2 sequences are MNHNS and SASEGT. The V end was cut by 6 bases, the J end by 2 bases, with 9 bases between. The CDR3 loop spans 13 amino acids. CDR3 sequence (DNA): TGTGCCAGCAGCCGACTAGTCACAGATACGCAGTATTTT. This translates into CASSRLVTDTQYF.

This rearrangement joins TRBV5-1 to TRBJ1-2, with 9 bases identical to TRBD1. The CDR3 length is 14 residues. J lost 7 bases, V lost 5 bases, and 9 bases had no gene match. Germline CDR1 SGHRS, CDR2 YFSETQ. CDR3: CASRERDRDAGYTF. The CDR3 DNA is TGCGCCAGCAGGGAACGGGACAGGGACGCTGGCTACACCTTC. Filled out from reference TRBV5-1 and TRBJ1-2, the complete variable domain reads KAGVTQTPRYLIKTRGQQVTLSCSPISGHRSVSWYQQTPGQGLQFLFEYFSETQRNKGNFPGRFSGRQFSNSRSEMNVSTLELGDSALYLCASRERDRDAGYTFGSGTRLTVV.

In this sample, this clone turned up a few times. The chain uses TRBV27 and TRBJ1-1, with 12 nucleotides matching TRBD1. Germline V gene sequence: CDR1 MNHEY, CDR2 SMNVEV (reference sequence). The CDR3 loop spans 17 amino acids. The V gene end was trimmed by 1 base and the J gene end by 1 base; junction bases not matched to a gene: 4. The CDR3 nucleotides read TGTGCCAGCAGTTTATACCGGGACAGGGGGCGGAACACTGAAGCTTTCTTT. Translating gives CASSLYRDRGRNTEAFF.

A remark on this clone: At one end the junction does not follow the germline gene, possibly because of a read error. The CDR3 protein is CSSSLVGGGNSPLHF. CDR3 DNA: TGTTCCAGCAGCTTAGTAGGGGGGGGAAATTCACCCCTCCACTTT. The J gene is TRBJ1-6, the V gene TRBV7-9, with D tentatively TRBD1 (6 bases). Germline V gene sequence: CDR1 SEHNR, CDR2 FQNEAQ (reference sequence). The CDR3 sequence is 15 residues long.

The chain recombines TRBV27 with TRBJ2-7; 9 nucleotides match TRBD1. Germline CDR1 reads MNHEY; CDR2 reads SMNVEV (reference sequence). Losses at the gene ends were 5 bases for V and 3 bases for J; bases not matched to a gene: 8. The CDR3 totals 15 residues. CDR3 DNA sequence: TGTGCCAGCAGTCCCGGACAGGGGAGACGCTACGAGCAGTACTTC. Encoded protein: CASSPGQGRRYEQYF.

This sequence joins TRBV7-9 and TRBJ2-6; 7 bases are shared with TRBD1. Germline CDR1 reads SEHNR; CDR2 reads FQNEAQ (reference sequence). The CDR3 totals 16 residues. V lost 5 bases and J lost 0; bases outside the gene matches: 4. The CDR3 DNA sequence: TGTGCCAGCAGCGCGGCAGGGGGCTCTGGGGCCAACGTCCTGACTTTC. Its protein product is CASSAAGGSGANVLTF.